These T cell receptor beta chains were read from a single sample in a study of CD8 T cells in Susac syndrome. MiXCR was run by TCRdb on the immunoSEQ multiplex PCR reads, yielding one entry per CDR3 protein. Of 150,000 or so distinct CDR3 sequences listed, about 95% were seen once; the top ten hold more than 0.14%. Sequencing was performed on CD4+ T cells from PBMCs. The receptor set was obtained from a human donor with Susac syndrome. Both conserved end residues are part of each CDR3. Fields, in order: V gene, D gene, J gene, clone size, CDR3 DNA, CDR3 protein. D genes are given only for firm matches. For some rows the clone size is stated as once, few or many, or as a class when expanded; others skip it.

>TRBV5-1|NA|TRBJ2-2|NA
TGCGCCAGCGCCTGGGGGGACAGAACCACCGGGGAGCTGTTTTTT
CASAWGDRTTGELFF
>TRBV20-1|NA|TRBJ1-5|NA
TGCAGTGCAAGCAGGGAGAGCAATCAGCCCCAGCATTTT
CSASRESNQPQHF
>TRBV29-1|NA|TRBJ2-5|NA
TGCAGCGTTGAAGGCTATTCAGAGACCCAGTACTTC
CSVEGYSETQYF
>TRBV5-6|TRBD1|TRBJ2-2|NA
TGTGCCAGCAGCTTGGACAGGGGGACAATCACCGGGGAGCTGTTTTTT
CASSLDRGTITGELFF
>TRBV12-3/TRBV12-4|NA|TRBJ1-1|NA
TGTGCCAGCAGCCTCGGGGAAGACACTGAAGCTTTCTTT
CASSLGEDTEAFF
>TRBV4-3|NA|TRBJ1-1|NA
TGCGCCAGCAGCCGGATGGGACAAATGAACACTGAAGCTTTCTTT
CASSRMGQMNTEAFF
>TRBV4-1|TRBD2|TRBJ2-3|NA
TGCGCCAGCAGCCTTACTAGCGGGGCTGACGGTACGCAGTATTTT
CASSLTSGADGTQYF
>TRBV20-1|TRBD1|TRBJ1-6|NA
TGCAGTGCTAGGGGACAGGGGGATTCACCCTTCCACTTT
CSARGQGDSPFHF
>TRBV11-2|NA|TRBJ2-1|NA
TGTGCCAGCAGCCCCCCGGCTGGTTTCGGGCAGTTCTTC
CASSPPAGFGQFF
>TRBV29-1|NA|TRBJ1-1|once
TGCAGCGTTATTCGGGACACTGAAGCTTTCTTT
CSVIRDTEAFF
>TRBV28|NA|TRBJ2-3|NA
TGTGCCAGCAGCCCAGTGAGGGCGACAGATACGCAGTATTTT
CASSPVRATDTQYF
>TRBV29-1|NA|TRBJ1-4|NA
TGCAGCGTTGTCGTCGAGGATGAAAAACTGTTTTTT
CSVVVEDEKLFF
>TRBV7-6|TRBD1|TRBJ1-4|NA
TGTGCCAGCTTCCGAGACAGGGGCGAAAAACTGTTTTTT
CASFRDRGEKLFF
>TRBV2|NA|TRBJ1-4|NA
TGTGCCAGCAAGGATGCGGTTACTAATGAAAAACTGTTTTTT
CASKDAVTNEKLFF
>TRBV7-8|TRBD2|TRBJ2-1|NA
TGTGCCACCGGCGGGGGGGGCGCTTTGCAGTTCTTC
CATGGGGALQFF
>TRBV5-1|NA|TRBJ1-5|once
TGCGCCAGCAGCTTGGGGCAGGAACAGCCCCAGCATTTT
CASSLGQEQPQHF
>TRBV5-1|TRBD1|TRBJ2-5|NA
TGCGCCAGCAGCTGGGGACAGGGGTACCAAGAGACCCAGTACTTC
CASSWGQGYQETQYF
>TRBV6-5|NA|TRBJ1-5|NA
TGTGCCAGCAGTTACGGGGCAGGGTCCAATCAGCCCCAGCATTTT
CASSYGAGSNQPQHF
>TRBV21-1|NA|TRBJ2-5|once
TGTGCCAGCAGCAGCCCTGACAGGTTTGGTGATATGAAGGAAGAGACCCAGTACTTC
CASSSPDRFGDMKEETQYF
>TRBV20-1|NA|TRBJ2-3|NA
TGCAGTGCTAGAGTAGCAACTAGCACAGATACGCAGTATTTT
CSARVATSTDTQYF
>TRBV14|NA|TRBJ2-3|NA
TGTGCCAGCAGCCCGTTACAGGGTACGCAGTATTTT
CASSPLQGTQYF
>TRBV18|NA|TRBJ1-1|NA
TGTGCCAGCTCACAACACGAAAACACTGAAGCTTTCTTT
CASSQHENTEAFF
>TRBV5-1|NA|TRBJ2-1|NA
TGCGCCAGCAGCGGGGGGTTCTCCTACAATGAGCAGTTCTTC
CASSGGFSYNEQFF
>TRBV4-1|NA|TRBJ1-2|NA
TGCGCCAGCAGCCAAGTCAGGGACGGGAACTATGGCTACACCTTC
CASSQVRDGNYGYTF